This is a list of T cell receptor beta chains from one sample in a study of long-term antiretroviral therapy in people with HIV. Some clones are missing from TCRdb's copy, which holds only in-frame ones; the method was immunoSEQ multiplex PCR. The repertoire holds about 22,000 clones, with approximately 86% as singletons. Sequencing was performed on unsorted PBMCs, taken 1.3 years after starting antiretroviral therapy. Receptors originate from a man in his sixties with HIV. CDR3s include the opening cysteine and the closing phenylalanine or tryptophan. D genes are given only for firm matches. Only some rows state a clone size, as once, few, many or a class for expanded clones.

d_gene: -
j_gene: TRBJ1-5
v_gene: TRBV19
abundance: -
CDR3aa: CASSLEIRSPQHF
CDR3nt: TGTGCCAGTAGTCTGGAGATCCGTTCGCCCCAGCATTTT

d_gene: TRBD1
j_gene: TRBJ1-2
v_gene: TRBV18
abundance: few
CDR3aa: CASSQGQGVYGYTF
CDR3nt: TGTGCCAGCTCTCAAGGACAGGGGGTCTATGGCTACACCTTC

d_gene: TRBD1
j_gene: TRBJ2-5
v_gene: TRBV5-1
abundance: -
CDR3aa: CASSLDRGTGETQYF
CDR3nt: TGCGCCAGCAGCTTGGACAGGGGGACAGGAGAGACCCAGTACTTC

d_gene: TRBD1
j_gene: TRBJ1-2
v_gene: TRBV5-5
abundance: -
CDR3aa: CASSTDRGTNYGYTF
CDR3nt: TGTGCCAGCAGCACCGACAGGGGAACTAACTATGGCTACACCTTC

d_gene: -
j_gene: TRBJ2-3
v_gene: TRBV7-9
abundance: -
CDR3aa: CASNRPEGGDTQYF
CDR3nt: TGTGCCAGCAACCGACCGGAAGGGGGGGATACGCAGTATTTT

d_gene: -
j_gene: TRBJ2-2
v_gene: TRBV6-4
abundance: few
CDR3aa: CASSAQGPPNTGELFF
CDR3nt: TGTGCCAGCAGCGCTCAGGGTCCGCCGAACACCGGGGAGCTGTTTTTT

d_gene: TRBD1
j_gene: TRBJ2-7
v_gene: TRBV11-2
abundance: -
CDR3aa: CASSFPGGLYEQYF
CDR3nt: TGTGCCAGCAGCTTTCCAGGGGGCCTCTACGAGCAGTACTTC

d_gene: -
j_gene: TRBJ1-2
v_gene: TRBV5-1
abundance: -
CDR3aa: CASSPDSYGYTF
CDR3nt: TGCGCCAGCAGCCCAGACTCCTATGGCTACACCTTC

d_gene: TRBD2
j_gene: TRBJ2-1
v_gene: TRBV7-2
abundance: -
CDR3aa: CASSLVGTSTSEQFF
CDR3nt: TGTGCCAGCAGCTTAGTTGGGACTAGCACCTCGGAGCAGTTCTTC

d_gene: -
j_gene: TRBJ2-5
v_gene: TRBV13
abundance: few
CDR3aa: CASSPIETQYF
CDR3nt: TGTGCCAGCAGCCCTATAGAGACCCAGTACTTC

d_gene: -
j_gene: TRBJ2-7
v_gene: TRBV7-9
abundance: -
CDR3aa: CASSLAGRNYEQYF
CDR3nt: TGTGCCAGCAGCTTAGCGGGCAGAAATTACGAGCAGTACTTC

d_gene: -
j_gene: TRBJ2-2
v_gene: TRBV11-3
abundance: -
CDR3aa: CASSRDPTESGELFF
CDR3nt: TGTGCCAGCAGCCGGGACCCTACAGAGTCCGGGGAGCTGTTTTTT

d_gene: -
j_gene: TRBJ2-7
v_gene: TRBV11-2
abundance: few
CDR3aa: CASSSMTYEQYF
CDR3nt: TGTGCCAGCAGCTCGATGACCTACGAGCAGTACTTC

d_gene: -
j_gene: TRBJ2-7
v_gene: TRBV29-1
abundance: -
CDR3aa: CSVGGGQVAYEQYF
CDR3nt: TGCAGCGTTGGGGGGGGGCAGGTTGCCTACGAGCAGTACTTC

d_gene: -
j_gene: TRBJ2-3
v_gene: TRBV28
abundance: few
CDR3aa: CASSFLSGTDTQYF
CDR3nt: TGTGCCAGCAGTTTTCTTTCGGGTACAGATACGCAGTATTTT

d_gene: TRBD1
j_gene: TRBJ1-6
v_gene: TRBV30
abundance: -
CDR3aa: CAWSVRDRGYNSPLHF
CDR3nt: TGTGCCTGGAGTGTACGGGACAGGGGCTATAATTCACCCCTCCACTTT

d_gene: -
j_gene: TRBJ1-5
v_gene: TRBV27
abundance: -
CDR3aa: CASSLGRVNQPQHF
CDR3nt: TGTGCCAGCAGTTTAGGGCGTGTCAATCAGCCCCAGCATTTT

d_gene: TRBD2
j_gene: TRBJ2-7
v_gene: TRBV5-4
abundance: -
CDR3aa: CASSPPGLASYEQYF
CDR3nt: TGTGCCAGCAGCCCCCCGGGACTAGCGAGCTACGAGCAGTACTTC

d_gene: -
j_gene: TRBJ2-2
v_gene: TRBV14
abundance: few
CDR3aa: CASSQVRTENTGELFF
CDR3nt: TGTGCCAGCAGCCAAGTCCGGACAGAGAACACCGGGGAGCTGTTTTTT

d_gene: TRBD2
j_gene: TRBJ2-7
v_gene: TRBV9
abundance: -
CDR3aa: CASSVVGGRPPYEQYF
CDR3nt: TGTGCCAGCAGCGTAGTCGGCGGGAGACCCCCCTACGAGCAGTACTTC

d_gene: -
j_gene: TRBJ2-2
v_gene: TRBV5-1
abundance: -
CDR3aa: CASSRTATGELFF
CDR3nt: TGCGCCAGCAGCCGCACTGCAACTGGGGAGCTGTTTTTT

d_gene: TRBD2
j_gene: TRBJ2-2
v_gene: TRBV7-9
abundance: -
CDR3aa: CASSAHWGGTGELFF
CDR3nt: TGTGCCAGCAGCGCCCATTGGGGGGGTACCGGGGAGCTGTTTTTT

d_gene: TRBD2
j_gene: TRBJ2-3
v_gene: TRBV5-1
abundance: -
CDR3aa: CASGPGGAIDTQYF
CDR3nt: TGCGCCAGCGGACCGGGGGGGGCCATTGATACGCAGTATTTT

d_gene: -
j_gene: TRBJ1-2
v_gene: TRBV5-8
abundance: few
CDR3aa: CASSKTHYGYTF
CDR3nt: TGTGCCAGCAGCAAAACGCACTATGGCTACACCTTC

d_gene: -
j_gene: TRBJ1-5
v_gene: TRBV6-6
abundance: once
CDR3aa: CASSYSAGQPQHF
CDR3nt: TGTGCCAGCAGTTACTCTGCTGGGCAGCCCCAGCATTTT

d_gene: -
j_gene: TRBJ2-5
v_gene: TRBV14
abundance: -
CDR3aa: CASSPDGGETQYF
CDR3nt: TGTGCCAGCAGTCCGGACGGAGGGGAGACCCAGTACTTC

d_gene: -
j_gene: TRBJ1-2
v_gene: TRBV10-3
abundance: -
CDR3aa: CAISETGEGSNYGYTF
CDR3nt: TGTGCCATCAGTGAGACGGGGGAAGGATCGAACTATGGCTACACCTTC

d_gene: -
j_gene: TRBJ2-7
v_gene: TRBV7-2
abundance: -
CDR3aa: CASSSPLGYEQYF
CDR3nt: TGTGCCAGCAGCTCCCCGCTCGGCTACGAGCAGTACTTC